A single sample gave rise to the 20 T cell receptor beta chains below, sequenced in a study of tumor-infiltrating lymphocytes in primary liver carcinoma. From around 18-30 mg of unsorted bulk tissue, DNA and RNA were co-extracted together. Priming with a constant-region primer yielded TCR beta cDNA from around 0.45 ug total RNA. Libraries of TCR beta came from three nested multiplex PCR rounds with slightly modified ARM-PCR. TRBV1-TRBV30 forward primers paired with a C-beta reverse primer drove the first two PCR rounds, 10 cycles each. A single record per CDR3 protein comes from TCRdb applying MiXCR to the multiplex PCR reads. The profile shows around 80,000 distinct CDR3 sequences, around 70% of them singletons. The sequenced sample was liver tumor tissue from sampling region 1. Regarding subset: tumor region T1, superior pole. These receptors were collected from a man aged 35 to 55 with primary liver carcinoma and hepatitis B virus infection.

This clonotype appeared many times. V usage is TRBV5-4 and J usage is TRBJ2-2; 9 positions agree with TRBD1. Germline-derived CDR1 and CDR2 are SGHNT and YYREEE (reference sequence). This CDR3 comprises 17 residues. V shed 2 bases, J shed 5 bases, and the junction held 10 bases outside the gene matches. The CDR3 reads CASSLDVSGQGTGELFF. DNA for the CDR3: TGTGCCAGCAGCTTAGACGTTTCCGGACAGGGGACCGGGGAGCTGTTTTTT. The full variable domain, in which reference TRBV5-4 and TRBJ2-2 provide the parts outside the CDR3, is ETGVTQSPTHLIKTRGQQVTLRCSSQSGHNTVSWYQQALGQGPQFIFQYYREEENGRGNFPPRFSGLQFPNYSSELNVNALELDDSALYLCASSLDVSGQGTGELFFGEGSRLTVL.

This chain joins TRBV6-1 and TRBJ2-3; D tentatively reads TRBD1 or TRBD2 (5 bases each). Germline values: CDR1 MNHNS, CDR2 SASEGT. Deletions cut 6 bases from V and 11 bases from J, with 24 bases between. This CDR3 is 15 amino acids long. The CDR3, as DNA: TGTGCCAGCAGGGTCAGGGTATGGGGTGCGGGTAAGCAGTATTTT. Protein sequence: CASRVRVWGAGKQYF.

This clonotype was seen ten or more times. The chain joins TRBV12-3 or TRBV12-4 to TRBJ2-7, with D perhaps TRBD1 (6 bases). V was shortened by 6 bases and J by 1 base, with 13 bases between the two germline ends. This CDR3 region has 14 residues. CDR3 coding DNA: TGTGCCAGCAGACTAGGGACAAGGTCCTACGAGCAGTACTTC. It encodes CASRLGTRSYEQYF.

The J gene is TRBJ2-7, the V gene TRBV4-1, with TRBD1 identical over 11 bases. The length of the CDR3 is 20 residues. Germline V gene sequence: CDR1 MGHRA, CDR2 YSYEKL. V shed 1 base, J shed 3 bases, and the junction held 17 bases outside the gene matches. The CDR3 here is CASSQGRTIGGQGVIYEQYF. In DNA, the CDR3 is TGCGCCAGCAGCCAAGGTCGTACTATCGGGGGACAGGGGGTTATCTACGAGCAGTACTTC.

This chain joins TRBV4-1 and TRBJ2-5, with TRBD2 identical over 14 bases. The CDR3 covers 16 residues. CDR1 is MGHRA and CDR2 is YSYEKL in the germline V gene. Trimming removed 6 bases from V and 9 bases from J; junction bases left unmatched: 12. CDR3 amino acids: CASRIGTSGSVGSQYF. In DNA, the CDR3 is TGCGCCAGCAGGATCGGGACTAGCGGGAGCGTAGGATCCCAGTACTTC.

Ten or more counts support this clonotype. This rearrangement joins TRBV29-1 to TRBJ1-1; no definite D call. CDR1 and CDR2 (germline): SQVTM, ANQGSEA. V was pared by 4 bases and J by 1 base, with 7 bases between. The CDR3 loop spans 12 amino acids. Here the CDR3 DNA reads TGCAGCGTTGCACAGTGGAACACTGAAGCTTTCTTT. As protein: CSVAQWNTEAFF.

Comment on this clonotype: This clone may be a read error of a much larger clone one base away. The V and J genes are TRBV4-1 and TRBJ2-7; possibly TRBD1 for D (6 bases). The length of the CDR3 is 17 residues. Germline-derived CDR1 and CDR2 are MGHRA and YSYEKL. Between the trimmed V and J ends, which lost 7 bases and 7 bases, there was a span of 29 bases. The CDR3 is CASNQSPGTPRVGEQYF. The CDR3 region has the DNA TGCGCCAGCAACCAGAGTCCCGGGACACCTCGGGTCGGGGAGCAGTACTTC.

This clonotype showed up just a few times. It may be a read error: a sequence one base away is much more abundant. The chain employs TRBV28 and TRBJ2-1, with D perhaps TRBD2 (6 bases). Germline V gene sequence: CDR1 MDHEN, CDR2 SYDVKM. This CDR3 comprises 16 residues. Here the CDR3 reads CASSPPLRRVYNGQFF. The CDR3 DNA is TGTGCCAGCAGTCCTCCTCTCAGGAGGGTCTACAATGGGCAGTTCTTC.

Points on this clonotype: The junction shows a germline mismatch at one end, possibly a read error. The rearrangement uses TRBV11-1 and TRBJ2-2, with D unclear. Germline loops: CDR1 SGHAT, CDR2 FQDESV (reference sequence). This CDR3 is 13 amino acids long. CDR3 coding DNA: TGTGCCGGCAGCTTAGTAACCGGCGGGGAGCTGTTTTTT. Residues: CAGSLVTGGELFF.

As concerns this clonotype: Mismatch with germline at one junction end may stem from a read error. The chain combines TRBV6-5 with TRBJ1-6; D uncertain. There are 13 residues in the CDR3. CDR1 is MNHEY and CDR2 is SVGAGI in the germline V gene. In DNA form, the CDR3 reads TGTGCTAGCAGAGAAGGACTCCTGCTACCCCCCCACTTT. The encoded protein is CASREGLLLPPHF.

In the case of this clonotype: Compared with germline, one end of the junction differs, possibly owing to a read error. The rearrangement links TRBV29-1 to TRBJ2-1; the match to TRBD1 covers 9 bases. The CDR3 sequence is 15 residues long. The germline gives CDR1 SQVTM, CDR2 ANQGSEA. CDR3 protein: CSVERQDRGYSEQFF. The CDR3, as DNA: TGCAGCGTTGAGCGTCAGGACAGGGGTTACAGTGAGCAGTTCTTC.

To note about this clonotype: At one boundary the junction diverges from the germline segment, which might be a read error. The gene calls are TRBV10-3 and TRBJ2-3, with a weak D call TRBD2 (5 bases). Germline V gene data show CDR1 as ENHRY and CDR2 as SYGVKD. This CDR3 spans 16 amino acids. The CDR3 loop is CAISESKEAVRDSQYF. Here the CDR3 DNA reads TGTGCCATCAGTGAGTCGAAGGAGGCCGTCAGAGATTCGCAGTATTTT.

In the case of this clonotype: Sequence at one end of the junction differs from germline and may be a read error. This rearrangement joins TRBV11-2 to TRBJ2-3; possible D gene TRBD2, 5 bases. Germline V lookup: CDR1 SGHAT, CDR2 FQNNGV. The CDR3 is 16 amino acids. The DNA for the CDR3 is TGTGCCAACAGCTTTTCGGTTACCACTAGTACAGATACGCAGTATTTT. This encodes CANSFSVTTSTDTQYF. The full variable domain, rest sourced from reference TRBV11-2 and TRBJ2-3, is EAGVAQSPRYKIIEKRQSVAFWCNPISGHATLYWYQQILGQGPKLLIQFQNNGVVDDSQLPKDRFSAERLKGVDSTLKIQPAKLEDSAVYLCANSFSVTTSTDTQYFGPGTRLTVL.

On this clonotype: Here the CDR3 omits its conserved ending phenylalanine or tryptophan, so a read error is the likely source. The CDR3, as DNA: TGTGCCAGCAGTTTACAGTTTGGCTCCTATGAGCAGTACCTC. This encodes CASSLQFGSYEQYL. This sequence joins TRBV12-3 or TRBV12-4 and TRBJ2-7; D not certain. The length of the CDR3 is 14 residues.

In this sample, this clonotype turned up once. The junction departs from the called germline gene at one end, perhaps through a read error. This chain uses TRBV2 with TRBJ2-2, with D perhaps TRBD1 (6 bases). The CDR3 length is 17 residues. From germline, CDR1 is SNHLY and CDR2 FYNNEI. Here the CDR3 reads CASSVAGVRSGTGELFF. Here the CDR3 DNA reads TGTGCCAGTAGTGTAGCAGGGGTCCGATCTGGCACCGGGGAGCTGTTTTTT.

As for this clonotype: Lacking the conserved final phenylalanine or tryptophan, this CDR3 likely reflects a read error. V is TRBV12-3 or TRBV12-4 and J is TRBJ2-5, with D hard to call. V was cut by 9 bases and J by 5 bases, with 16 bases left in between. The CDR3 contains 13 residues. CDR3 sequence: CASTPGHVETQYL. CDR3 DNA sequence: TGTGCCAGTACCCCCGGCCATGTGGAGACCCAGTACTTA.

In the case of this clonotype: Germline is not matched at one junction end, which may reflect a read error. The CDR3 region has the DNA TGCGCCAGCAGCCAGTTAAGAGGGGCAGGGTCTTTATATGGTTACACCTTC. It specifies CASSQLRGAGSLYGYTF. The rearrangement links TRBV4-1 to TRBJ1-2; D may be TRBD1 (5 bases). Germline assignment: CDR1 MGHRA and CDR2 YSYEKL. This CDR3 spans 17 amino acids.

V is TRBV28 and J is TRBJ2-7, with D unresolved. CDR1 is MDHEN, CDR2 SYDVKM, per germline. Trimming took off 5 bases at V and 2 bases at J, with 16 bases between the two ends. CDR3 size: 15 residues. The CDR3 protein is CASSPFGQSPYEQYF. CDR3 sequence (DNA): TGTGCCAGCAGTCCTTTCGGGCAGTCCCCCTACGAGCAGTACTTC.

A word on this clonotype: This may arise from a read error, as a much more abundant clone is one base away. The chain combines TRBV28 with TRBJ2-2; D tentatively fits TRBD1 or TRBD2 (6 bases each). The CDR3 loop spans 14 amino acids. Germline V gene sequence: CDR1 MDHEN, CDR2 SYDVKM. V was clipped by 4 bases and J by 7 bases, with 13 bases between them. The CDR3 DNA reads as TGTGCCAGCAGTTGGGGGGCGGGCATCGGGGAGCTGTTTTTT. Translated: CASSWGAGIGELFF.

Worth noting for this clonotype: At one end the junction does not follow the germline gene, possibly because of a read error. The chain joins TRBV10-3 to TRBJ1-5; no reliable D call. Germline assignment: CDR1 ENHRY and CDR2 SYGVKD. This CDR3 is built from 14 residues. The CDR3 DNA follows: TGTGCCATCAGTATGTCGTCGAACAATCTGCCCCAGCATTTT. Translated: CAISMSSNNLPQHF.